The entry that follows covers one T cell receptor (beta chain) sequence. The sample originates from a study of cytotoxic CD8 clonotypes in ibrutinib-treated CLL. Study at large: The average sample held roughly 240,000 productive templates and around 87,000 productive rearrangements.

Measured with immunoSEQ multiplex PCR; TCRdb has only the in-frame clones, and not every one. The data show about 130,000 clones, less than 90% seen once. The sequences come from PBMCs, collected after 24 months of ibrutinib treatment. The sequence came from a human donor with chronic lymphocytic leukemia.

CDR3 in amino acids: CASSSQTGPNQPQHF. The CDR3 coding sequence is TGTGCCAGCAGCTCCCAAACGGGCCCCAATCAGCCCCAGCATTTT. V is TRBV7-9 and J is TRBJ1-5; D uncertain. The V and J ends lost 4 bases and 3 bases respectively, with 13 bases between them. This CDR3 is built from 15 residues. Germline lookup yields CDR1 SEHNR and CDR2 FQNEAQ (reference sequence). The complete variable domain, with remaining parts taken from reference TRBV7-9 and TRBJ1-5, reads DTGVSQNPRHKITKRGQNVTFRCDPISEHNRLYWYRQTLGQGPEFLTYFQNEAQLEKSRLLSDRFSAERPKGSFSTLEIQRTEQGDSAMYLCASSSQTGPNQPQHFGDGTRLSIL.